This T cell receptor beta chain was captured by sequencing in a study of shared clonotypes between healthy human individuals. A few counts support this clone. The repertoire was sequenced with immunoSEQ multiplex PCR; TCRdb's copy has only in-frame clones and lacks some. The sample shows roughly 1,600,000 clones, approximately 98.5% of them seen only once. Germline V gene data show CDR1 as SGHTA and CDR2 as FQGNSA. The CDR3 spans 14 residues. V was trimmed by 1 base and J by 6 bases, leaving 13 bases between them. Sequenced sample: naive CD4+ T cells sorted from blood. Described subset: CD45RA+ positively selected. The genes are TRBV7-2 and TRBJ2-7, with a possible D match to TRBD2 (5 bases). The sequence came from a man aged 30-40 years in good health. CDR3 in amino acids: CASSLGGLAGEQYF. CDR3 in DNA: TGTGCCAGCAGCTTAGGAGGGCTAGCAGGCGAGCAGTACTTC.